What follows are 11 T cell receptor beta chains derived from one specimen sequenced in a study of control samples from healthy donors and cancer patients. Sequencing used immunoSEQ multiplex PCR; TCRdb keeps in-frame clones, though not all of them. There are around 80,000 clones in the sample; about nine tenths occur only once, and under 20% lies in the top ten. The sample was blood. These receptors were collected from a man aged 45-60 years in good health.

The rearrangement links TRBV6-5 to TRBJ1-1; weak D call: TRBD1 (5 bases). Trimming pared 0 bases from V and 5 bases from J, leaving 13 bases between. The CDR3 sequence is 15 residues long. Germline values: CDR1 MNHEY, CDR2 SVGAGI. The CDR3 nucleotides read TGTGCCAGCAGTTACTCCGGGGGAAAGGGGACTGAAGCTTTCTTT. Its translation: CASSYSGGKGTEAFF.

This chain joins TRBV5-8 and TRBJ1-5; tentative D call: TRBD1 (5 bases). The ends were cut back, 4 bases at V and 8 bases at J, with 22 bases in the middle. The CDR3 runs to 16 residues. Germline loops: CDR1 SGHTS, CDR2 YDEGEE. The chain's CDR3 is CASSPGTTAPAEPQHF. DNA of the CDR3: TGTGCCAGCAGCCCCGGGACCACCGCCCCGGCGGAGCCCCAGCATTTT.

The chain recombines TRBV11-2 with TRBJ2-3; D not resolved. Germline CDR1 SGHAT, CDR2 FQNNGV. V lost 5 bases and J lost 4, with 16 bases in between. This CDR3 contains 15 residues. The CDR3 coding sequence is TGTGCCAGCAGCCTTCTCACCGTAGGTTCAGATACGCAGTATTTT. This encodes CASSLLTVGSDTQYF.

This chain uses TRBV7-9 with TRBJ1-1; no clear D gene. Trimming took off 3 bases at V and 4 bases at J, with 15 bases between the two ends. Germline V gene lookup returns CDR1 SEHNR and CDR2 FQNEAQ (reference sequence). The CDR3 has 15 residues. The CDR3 DNA sequence: TGTGCCAGCAGCTTTGGGCAAGAGTTAGGCACTGAAGCTTTCTTT. Residues: CASSFGQELGTEAFF.

The rearrangement joins TRBV7-8 to TRBJ2-7; 7 bases align to TRBD1. The CDR3 sequence is 16 residues long. Per the germline V gene, CDR1 is SGHVS and CDR2 is FQNEAQ. After removal of 1 base from V and 4 bases from J, the junction contained 10 bases not matched to a gene. CDR3 region: CASSLVSGTALYEQYF. The CDR3, as DNA: TGTGCCAGCAGCTTAGTTTCCGGGACAGCACTATACGAGCAGTACTTC.

This chain connects TRBV18 to TRBJ2-2, with D possibly TRBD1 on 6 matching bases. This CDR3 has 17 amino acids. V was shortened by 6 bases and J by 0 bases, with 17 bases between the two germline ends. Germline CDR1 is KGHSH and CDR2 is LQKENI. Written as DNA, the CDR3 is TGTGCCAGCTCCCCCGGGACAACTACTACGAACACCGGGGAGCTGTTTTTT. It encodes CASSPGTTTTNTGELFF.

This clone was seen ten or more times. The rearrangement uses TRBV19 and TRBJ1-5; D call uncertain. Trimming removed 4 bases from V and 0 bases from J, with 34 bases in between. The CDR3 sequence is 23 residues long. CDR1 is LNHDA, CDR2 SQIVND, per germline (reference sequence). CDR3 bases: TGTGCCAGTAGTACCATATTGAGGATTGTTGGGCTTCGGATACCTTATAGCAATCAGCCCCAGCATTTT. It translates to CASSTILRIVGLRIPYSNQPQHF.

This chain links TRBV30 with TRBJ1-4, with D unclear. Germline V gene data show CDR1 as GTSNPN and CDR2 as SVGIG (reference sequence). The CDR3 totals 12 residues. Trimming shortened V by 0 bases and J by 6 bases, and 5 bases separated the two germline ends. The CDR3 reads CAWSVWDEKLFF. DNA of the CDR3: TGTGCCTGGAGTGTATGGGATGAAAAACTGTTTTTT.

The V call is TRBV9, the J call TRBJ2-5; a possible D gene is TRBD1 (5 bases). Germline V gene data show CDR1 as SGDLS and CDR2 as YYNGEE. The CDR3 loop spans 15 amino acids. The V end lost 0 bases, the J end lost 5 bases, and 14 bases lay between the germline ends. CDR3 amino acids: CASSVAPGNGETQYF. The CDR3 coding sequence is TGTGCCAGCAGCGTAGCTCCAGGGAACGGGGAGACCCAGTACTTC. Looking up the rest from reference TRBV9 and TRBJ2-5 gives the full variable domain: DSGVTQTPKHLITATGQRVTLRCSPRSGDLSVYWYQQSLDQGLQFLIQYYNGEERAKGNILERFSAQQFPDLHSELNLSSLELGDSALYFCASSVAPGNGETQYFGPGTRLLVL.

The chain carries TRBV25-1 and TRBJ1-2; 10 bases align to TRBD1. The CDR3 has 12 amino acids. In germline, CDR1 is MGHDK, CDR2 SYGVNS. The junction had 1 base not matched to a gene; V was cut back by 5 bases and J by 7 bases. The CDR3 spells CASSWDRGGYTF. Here the CDR3 DNA reads TGTGCCAGCAGTTGGGACAGGGGTGGCTACACCTTC.

The chain uses TRBV19 and TRBJ2-3, with TRBD2 matching over 8 bases. V trimming: 8 bases; J trimming: 2 bases; junction bases outside the gene matches: 12. There are 16 residues in the CDR3. CDR1 and CDR2 from the germline V gene are LNHDA and SQIVND (reference sequence). For the CDR3, the DNA is TGTGCCAGTGCTAGCGGGCGGGCCGGTTACACAGATACGCAGTATTTT. It translates to CASASGRAGYTDTQYF.